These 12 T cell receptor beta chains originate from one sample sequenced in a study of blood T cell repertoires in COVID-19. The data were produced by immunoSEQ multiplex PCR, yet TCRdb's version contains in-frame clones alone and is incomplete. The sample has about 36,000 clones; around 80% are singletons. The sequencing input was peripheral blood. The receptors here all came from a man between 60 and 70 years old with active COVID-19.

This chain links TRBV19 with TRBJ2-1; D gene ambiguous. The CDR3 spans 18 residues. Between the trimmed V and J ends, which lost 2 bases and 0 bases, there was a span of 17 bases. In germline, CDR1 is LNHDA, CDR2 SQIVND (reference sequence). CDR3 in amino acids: CASSIFKRALRSYNEQFF. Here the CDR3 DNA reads TGTGCCAGTAGTATATTCAAGCGAGCCCTCCGCTCCTACAATGAGCAGTTCTTC.

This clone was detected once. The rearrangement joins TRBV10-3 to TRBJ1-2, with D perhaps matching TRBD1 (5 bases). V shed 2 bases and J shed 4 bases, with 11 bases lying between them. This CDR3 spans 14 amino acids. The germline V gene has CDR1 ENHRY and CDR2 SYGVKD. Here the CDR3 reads CAISEGREGYGYTF. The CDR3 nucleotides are TGTGCCATCAGTGAGGGCAGGGAAGGCTATGGCTACACCTTC.

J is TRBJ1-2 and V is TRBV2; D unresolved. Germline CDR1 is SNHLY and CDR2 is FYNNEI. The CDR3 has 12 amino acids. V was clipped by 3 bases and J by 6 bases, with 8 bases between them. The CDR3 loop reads CASSEVADGYTF. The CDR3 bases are TGTGCCAGCAGTGAGGTTGCGGATGGCTACACCTTC. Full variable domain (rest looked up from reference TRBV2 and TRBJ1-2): EPEVTQTPSHQVTQMGQEVILRCVPISNHLYFYWYRQILGQKVEFLVSFYNNEISEKSEIFDDQFSVERPDGSNFTLKIRSTKLEDSAMYFCASSEVADGYTFGSGTRLTVV.

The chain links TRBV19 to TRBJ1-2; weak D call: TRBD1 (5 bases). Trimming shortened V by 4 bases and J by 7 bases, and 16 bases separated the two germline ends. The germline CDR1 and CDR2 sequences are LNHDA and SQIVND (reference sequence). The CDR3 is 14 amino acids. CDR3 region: CASSNSRGGTGYTF. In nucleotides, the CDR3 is TGTGCCAGTAGTAACTCGAGGGGAGGGACTGGCTACACCTTC. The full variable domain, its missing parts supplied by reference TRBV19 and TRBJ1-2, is DGGITQSPKYLFRKEGQNVTLSCEQNLNHDAMYWYRQDPGQGLRLIYYSQIVNDFQKGDIAEGYSVSREKKESFPLTVTSAQKNPTAFYLCASSNSRGGTGYTFGSGTRLTVV.

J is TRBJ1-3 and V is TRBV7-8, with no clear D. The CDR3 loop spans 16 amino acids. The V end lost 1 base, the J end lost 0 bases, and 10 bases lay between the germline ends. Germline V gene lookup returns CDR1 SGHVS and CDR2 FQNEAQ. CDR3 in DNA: TGTGCCAGCAGCTTAGAAGCTCCGAGCTCTGGAAACACCATATATTTT. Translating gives CASSLEAPSSGNTIYF.

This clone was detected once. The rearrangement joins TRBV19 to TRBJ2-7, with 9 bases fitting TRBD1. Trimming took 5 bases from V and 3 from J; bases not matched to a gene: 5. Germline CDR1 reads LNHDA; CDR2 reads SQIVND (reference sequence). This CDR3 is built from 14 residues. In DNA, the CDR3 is TGTGCCAGTAGTGGGGGACAGGGAGGCTACGAGCAGTACTTC. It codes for CASSGGQGGYEQYF.

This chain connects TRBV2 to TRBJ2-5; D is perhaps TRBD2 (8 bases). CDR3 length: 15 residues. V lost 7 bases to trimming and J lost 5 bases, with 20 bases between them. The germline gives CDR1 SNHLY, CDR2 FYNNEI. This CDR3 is CASTRQGGGGETQYF. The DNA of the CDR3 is TGTGCCAGCACCCGCCAAGGGGGCGGGGGGGAGACCCAGTACTTC.

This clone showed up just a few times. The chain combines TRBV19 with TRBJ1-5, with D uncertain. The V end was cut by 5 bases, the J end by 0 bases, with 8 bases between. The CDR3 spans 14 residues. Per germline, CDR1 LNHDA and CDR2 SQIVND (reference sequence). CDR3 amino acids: CASSSQPSNQPQHF. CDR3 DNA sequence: TGTGCCAGTAGTTCACAGCCTAGCAATCAGCCCCAGCATTTT.

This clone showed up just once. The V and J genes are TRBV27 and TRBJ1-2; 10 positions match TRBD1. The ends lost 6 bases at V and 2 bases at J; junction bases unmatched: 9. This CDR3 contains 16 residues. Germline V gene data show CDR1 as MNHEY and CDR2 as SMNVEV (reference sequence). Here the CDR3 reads CASRPGTGVANYGYTF. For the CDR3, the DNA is TGTGCCAGCAGGCCCGGGACAGGGGTTGCGAACTATGGCTACACCTTC.

The DNA for the CDR3 is TGTGCCAGCAGCTTCGGACCGGGACAGAGGCCTGAAGCTTTCTTT. Protein sequence: CASSFGPGQRPEAFF. V gene TRBV7-6 combines with J gene TRBJ1-1; TRBD1 agrees at 7 bases. V gave up 3 bases and J gave up 6 bases; unmatched junction bases: 10. The CDR3 is 15 amino acids. Germline V gives CDR1 SGHVS, CDR2 FNYEAQ.

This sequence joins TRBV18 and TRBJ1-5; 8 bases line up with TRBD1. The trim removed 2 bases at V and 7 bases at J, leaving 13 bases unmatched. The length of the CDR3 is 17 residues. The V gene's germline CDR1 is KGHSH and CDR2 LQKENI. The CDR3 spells CASSPVGGQGGFQPQHF. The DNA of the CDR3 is TGTGCCAGCTCACCAGTAGGAGGACAGGGTGGTTTCCAGCCCCAGCATTTT.

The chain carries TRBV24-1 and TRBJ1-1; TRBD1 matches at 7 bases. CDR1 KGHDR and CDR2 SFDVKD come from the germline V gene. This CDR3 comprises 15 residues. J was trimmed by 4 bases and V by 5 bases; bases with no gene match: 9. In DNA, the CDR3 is TGTGCCACCAGTGCCGGAGACAGGGTAGGCACTGAAGCTTTCTTT. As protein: CATSAGDRVGTEAFF.